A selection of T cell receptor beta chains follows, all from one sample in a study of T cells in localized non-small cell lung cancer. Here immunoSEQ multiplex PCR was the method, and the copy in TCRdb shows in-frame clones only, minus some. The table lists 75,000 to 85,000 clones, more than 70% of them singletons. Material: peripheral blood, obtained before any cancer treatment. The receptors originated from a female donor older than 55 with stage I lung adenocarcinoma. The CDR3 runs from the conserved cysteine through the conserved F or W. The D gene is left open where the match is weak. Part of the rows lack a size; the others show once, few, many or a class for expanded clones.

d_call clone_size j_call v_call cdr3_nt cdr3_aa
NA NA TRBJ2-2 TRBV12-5 TGTGCTAGTGGTTCCAGTGGGACCGGGGAGCTGTTTTTT CASGSSGTGELFF
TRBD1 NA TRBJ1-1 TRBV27 TGTGCCAGCAGTTTATCAAGACAGGGGGCGCCTAACTCGGAAGCTTTCTTT CASSLSRQGAPNSEAFF
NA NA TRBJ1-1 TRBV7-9 TGTGCCAGCAGCTTACCCAGTCGGAACACTGAAGCTTTCTTT CASSLPSRNTEAFF
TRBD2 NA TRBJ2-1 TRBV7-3 TGTGCCAGCAGCCGTACTAGCGGGCAAAACAATGAGCAGTTCTTC CASSRTSGQNNEQFF
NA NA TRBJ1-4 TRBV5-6 TGTGCCAGCAGCTTGGGATTTGAAGGGACAAGAGGTGAAAAACTGTTTTTT CASSLGFEGTRGEKLFF
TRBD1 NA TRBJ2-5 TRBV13 TGTGCCAGCAGCCATAGGACAGGGTCCTGGGAGACCCAGTACTTC CASSHRTGSWETQYF
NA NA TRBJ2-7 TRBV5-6 TGTGCCAGCAGTCCCCCGCCGGGGTGGGCCTACGAGCAGTACTTC CASSPPPGWAYEQYF
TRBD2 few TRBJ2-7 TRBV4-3 TGCGCCAGCAGCCAAGGGTTAGGCGGGAGAATCCCCTACGAGCAGTACTTC CASSQGLGGRIPYEQYF
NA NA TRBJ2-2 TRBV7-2 TGTGCCAGCAGCTTGGGCCTTGGGCTCGGCACCGGGGAGCTGTTTTTT CASSLGLGLGTGELFF
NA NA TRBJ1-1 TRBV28 TGTGCCAGCAGTTTATATCAGGGAATCTGGAACACTGAAGCTTTCTTT CASSLYQGIWNTEAFF
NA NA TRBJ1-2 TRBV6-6 TGTGCCAGCAGTTACAGTCCGAGTATTAACTATGGCTACACCTTC CASSYSPSINYGYTF
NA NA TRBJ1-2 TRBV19 TGTGCCAGTAGTATGGGTCCGCCCCGTTATGGCTACACCTTC CASSMGPPRYGYTF
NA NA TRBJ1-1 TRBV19 TGTGCCAGTAGTGCGGGCGGGTCATTTGGGGCTTTCTTT CASSAGGSFGAFF
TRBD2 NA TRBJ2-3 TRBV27 TGTGCCAGCAGTTTGAGGAGAAGCGGGACGACCTCAGATACGCAGTATTTT CASSLRRSGTTSDTQYF
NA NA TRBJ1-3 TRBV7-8 TGTGCCAGCAGTTCCTTCCAGTGGAACACCATATATTTT CASSSFQWNTIYF
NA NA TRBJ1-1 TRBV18 TGTGCCAGCTCACCTCGTCAAGGAGGCATCTACACTGAAGCTTTCTTT CASSPRQGGIYTEAFF
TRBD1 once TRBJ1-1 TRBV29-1 TGCAGCGTTGCGGGGACTGACAGGGGGCGCACTGAAGCTTTCTTT CSVAGTDRGRTEAFF
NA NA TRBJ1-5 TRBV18 TGTGCCAGCTCACCACCCCAGGGGCGACTTGGTCAGCCCCAGCATTTT CASSPPQGRLGQPQHF
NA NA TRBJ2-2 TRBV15 TGTGCCACCAGCAGAGGACTTGCCGGGGAGCTGTTTTTT CATSRGLAGELFF
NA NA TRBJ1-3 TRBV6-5 TGTGCCAGCAGTTTGCTGGGGGGTGAATCTGGAAACACCATATATTTT CASSLLGGESGNTIYF
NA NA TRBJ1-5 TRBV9 TGTGCCAGCAGCGTCGCGGGGGGCAATCAGCCCCAGCATTTT CASSVAGGNQPQHF
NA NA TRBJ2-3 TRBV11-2 TGTGCCAGCAGCTTAGGGAGGTTGGGCGGATTCACAGATACGCAGTATTTT CASSLGRLGGFTDTQYF
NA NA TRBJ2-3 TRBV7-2 TGTGCCAGCACCCTAGACCGTGGAACAGATACGCAGTATTTT CASTLDRGTDTQYF
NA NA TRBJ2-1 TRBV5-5 TGTGCCAGCAGCTTGGGGCCAGCGAATGAGCAGTTCTTC CASSLGPANEQFF
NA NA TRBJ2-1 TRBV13 TGTGCCAGCAGCTTACTAGGCTCCTACAATGAGCAGTTCTTC CASSLLGSYNEQFF
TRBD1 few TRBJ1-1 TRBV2 TGTGCCAGCAGTGGAGACAGGGTTGGGGATTTT CASSGDRVGDF